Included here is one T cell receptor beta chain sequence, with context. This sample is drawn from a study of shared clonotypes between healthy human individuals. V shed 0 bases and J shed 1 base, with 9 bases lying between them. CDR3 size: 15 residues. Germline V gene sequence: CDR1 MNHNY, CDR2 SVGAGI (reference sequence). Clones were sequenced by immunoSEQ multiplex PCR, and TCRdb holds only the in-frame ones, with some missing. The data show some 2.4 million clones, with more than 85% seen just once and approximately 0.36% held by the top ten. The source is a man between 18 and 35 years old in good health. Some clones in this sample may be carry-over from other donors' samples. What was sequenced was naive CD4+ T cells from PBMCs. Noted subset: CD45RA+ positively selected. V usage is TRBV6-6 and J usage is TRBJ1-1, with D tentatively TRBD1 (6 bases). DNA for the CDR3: TGTGCCAGCAGTTACTCCGCGGGGGCGAACACTGAAGCTTTCTTT. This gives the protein CASSYSAGANTEAFF.